This T cell receptor (beta chain) derives from a study of blood T cell repertoires in COVID-19. In the study overall: Material from acute and convalescent COVID-19 was sourced from the United States, Italy and Spain. T cells, B-cell-depleted T cells, or PBMCs provided the cDNA or gDNA that served as material.

The V end was cut by 5 bases, the J end by 5 bases, with 15 bases between. This CDR3 spans 14 amino acids. CDR1 and CDR2 from the germline V gene are MNHEY and SVGAGI. Authors' processing steps: Estimation of nucleated cell counts was performed using reference gene primer amplification. Assay: immunoSEQ multiplex PCR; the TCRdb copy retains only in-frame clones and omits some. V and J calls plus clone size are reproduced from that table; the DNA served to infer D and trimming. The sample includes around 180,000 clones, 75% to 90% seen only once; the top ten take over 9.5%. The chain links TRBV6-5 to TRBJ1-1; D is uncertain. The sequence came from a human donor with active or convalescent COVID-19. The donor label of this sample is uncertain. Sequenced: peripheral blood. As DNA, the CDR3 is TGTGCCAGCAGTCACCGGGAAGGGAGAACTGAAGCTTTCTTT. It is translated as CASSHREGRTEAFF.